This TCR beta chain was identified in a study of monozygotic twins with inflammatory bowel disease. General observations from the study: Repertoire similarity was not found to differ between concordant and discordant twins, possibly from limited power.

On this clonotype: The antigen is unknown.

Both the TCRalpha cDNA and the TCRbeta cDNA were taken through two nested PCRs, lasting 16 and 9 cycles. From the 5' RACE reads, TCRdb lists one entry per CDR3 protein and no DNA. Its clone listing holds tens of thousands of distinct CDR3 sequences. The CDR3 covers 19 residues. CDR1 is SGHNT and CDR2 is YYREEE in the germline V gene (reference sequence). This TCR was sampled from a human donor with ulcerative colitis or Crohn's disease, or a healthy co-twin of an affected twin (not recorded which). This chain links TRBV5-4 with TRBJ1-4; TCRdb's D call, TRBD1, is unchecked because there is no DNA. Material: blood. CDR3 region: CASSLDLFELQGINEKLFF.